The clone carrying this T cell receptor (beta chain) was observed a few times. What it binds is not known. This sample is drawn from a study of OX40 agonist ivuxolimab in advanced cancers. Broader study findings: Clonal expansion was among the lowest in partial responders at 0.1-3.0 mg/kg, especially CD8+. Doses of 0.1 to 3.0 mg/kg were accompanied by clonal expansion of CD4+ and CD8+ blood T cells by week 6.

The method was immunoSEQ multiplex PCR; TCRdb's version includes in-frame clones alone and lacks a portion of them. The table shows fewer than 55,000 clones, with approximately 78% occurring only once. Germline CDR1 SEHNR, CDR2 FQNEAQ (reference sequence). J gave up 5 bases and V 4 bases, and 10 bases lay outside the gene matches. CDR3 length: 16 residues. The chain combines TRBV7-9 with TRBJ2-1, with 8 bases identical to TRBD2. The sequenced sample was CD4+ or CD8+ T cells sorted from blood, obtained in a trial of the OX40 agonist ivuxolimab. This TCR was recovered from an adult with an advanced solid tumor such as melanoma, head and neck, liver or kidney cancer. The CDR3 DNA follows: TGTGCCAGCAGCTCCCCCGGGACTAGTTTTAACAATGAGCAGTTCTTC. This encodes CASSSPGTSFNNEQFF.